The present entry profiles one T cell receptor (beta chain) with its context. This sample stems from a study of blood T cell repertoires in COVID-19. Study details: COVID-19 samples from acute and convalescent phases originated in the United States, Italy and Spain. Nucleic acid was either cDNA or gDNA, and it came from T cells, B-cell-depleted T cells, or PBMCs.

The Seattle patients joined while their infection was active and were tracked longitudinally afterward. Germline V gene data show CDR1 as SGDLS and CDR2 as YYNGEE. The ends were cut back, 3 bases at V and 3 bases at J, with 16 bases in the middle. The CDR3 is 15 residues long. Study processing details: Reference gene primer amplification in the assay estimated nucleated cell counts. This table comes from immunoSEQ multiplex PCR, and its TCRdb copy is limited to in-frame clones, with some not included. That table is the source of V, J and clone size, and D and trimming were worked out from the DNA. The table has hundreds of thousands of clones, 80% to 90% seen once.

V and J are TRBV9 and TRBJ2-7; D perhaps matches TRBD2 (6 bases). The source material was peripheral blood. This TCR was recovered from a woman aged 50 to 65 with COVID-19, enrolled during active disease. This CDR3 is CASSDSPGTLYEQYF. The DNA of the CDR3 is TGTGCCAGCAGCGACTCCCCCGGGACTCTCTACGAGCAGTACTTC. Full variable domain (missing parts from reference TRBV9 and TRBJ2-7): DSGVTQTPKHLITATGQRVTLRCSPRSGDLSVYWYQQSLDQGLQFLIQYYNGEERAKGNILERFSAQQFPDLHSELNLSSLELGDSALYFCASSDSPGTLYEQYFGPGTRLTVT.